The 26 T cell receptor beta chains given below trace back to one sample, sequenced in a study of immune evolution from preneoplasia to lung adenocarcinoma. The repertoire was sequenced with immunoSEQ multiplex PCR; TCRdb's copy has only in-frame clones and lacks some. The data show 6,000 to 6,500 clones, roughly 74% seen once. The sequencing input was FFPE adjacent normal lung tissue. These receptors all come from a donor aged 70 or older with lung adenocarcinoma.

The chain is built from TRBV4-2 and TRBJ2-1, with 7 bases aligning to TRBD2. The J segment lost 5 bases and the V segment lost 4 bases, leaving 11 bases of the junction unmatched. Germline CDR1 is LGHNA and CDR2 is YNFKEQ. This CDR3 has 16 residues. The CDR3, as DNA: TGTGCCAGCAGCCCACGGGAGACTAGCCATAACAATGAGCAGTTCTTC. It specifies CASSPRETSHNNEQFF.

By share of the sample, this clone is medium-sized (0.01 to 0.1%). The chain recombines TRBV11-3 with TRBJ2-2, with a possible D match to TRBD1 (6 bases). The CDR3 loop spans 14 amino acids. With 1 base removed from V and 8 bases from J, the gap between germline ends came to 11 bases. Germline values: CDR1 SGHNT, CDR2 YENEEA. CDR3 sequence (DNA): TGTGCCAGCAGCTTAGTGGGGGCAGTTGGGGAGCTGTTTTTT. This translates into CASSLVGAVGELFF.

This CDR3 reads CASSEVGRGNEQFF. The CDR3 DNA reads as TGTGCCAGCAGTGAGGTGGGCCGAGGGAATGAGCAGTTCTTC. The chain joins TRBV2 to TRBJ2-1; tentative D call: TRBD2 (5 bases). CDR1 is SNHLY, CDR2 FYNNEI, per germline. This CDR3 has 14 amino acids. V lost 3 bases and J 7 bases, leaving 13 bases between the germline ends.

This chain joins TRBV6-6 and TRBJ1-2; no definite D call. Germline V gene lookup returns CDR1 MNHNY and CDR2 SVGAGI (reference sequence). V was cut by 5 bases and J by 2 bases, with 12 bases left in between. The CDR3 is made up of 14 amino acids. The chain's CDR3 is CASSPGWGNYGYTF. The CDR3, as DNA: TGTGCCAGCAGTCCCGGGTGGGGAAACTATGGCTACACCTTC.

A few counts support this clone. The chain uses TRBV11-2 and TRBJ2-7; 10 positions match TRBD1. Germline CDR1 reads SGHAT; CDR2 reads FQNNGV. The V gene end was trimmed by 4 bases and the J gene end by 3 bases; junction bases not matched to a gene: 6. This CDR3 is 15 amino acids long. The CDR3 nucleotides read TGTGCCAGCAGCTGGGGGGGACAGGGGCTCTACGAGCAGTACTTC. Translated, it gives CASSWGGQGLYEQYF.

In its sample, this clone ranks as medium-sized. The CDR3 loop reads CASQEGLRGDTQYF. As DNA, the CDR3 is TGTGCCAGCCAAGAGGGCCTCAGAGGGGATACGCAGTATTTT. V is TRBV28 and J is TRBJ2-3, with a weak D call TRBD2 (5 bases). CDR3 size: 14 residues. Deletions cut 8 bases from V and 6 bases from J, with 18 bases between. Germline loops: CDR1 MDHEN, CDR2 SYDVKM.

This clone was detected only a few times. The chain combines TRBV30 with TRBJ1-1, with a weak D call TRBD1 (5 bases). The V gene lost 4 bases and the J gene lost 5 bases, with 20 bases spanning the gap. Looked up from germline, CDR1 is GTSNPN and CDR2 is SVGIG (reference sequence). CDR3 length: 15 amino acids. In DNA form, the CDR3 reads TGTGCCTGGATACCTTTGAGAGGGGAGGGGACTGAAGCTTTCTTT. It yields the protein CAWIPLRGEGTEAFF.

The rearrangement links TRBV11-2 to TRBJ1-1, with D hard to call. CDR3 size: 12 residues. V gave up 5 bases and J gave up 6 bases, with 10 bases separating them. Germline CDR1 is SGHAT and CDR2 is FQNNGV. In DNA form, the CDR3 reads TGTGCCAGCAGCCGTCTCGGAGCTGAAGCTTTCTTT. Translation: CASSRLGAEAFF.

The chain links TRBV5-8 to TRBJ1-5, with a tentative D call TRBD1 (5 bases). CDR3 length: 13 residues. Trimming removed 5 bases at V and 5 bases at J, with 11 bases between. Germline values: CDR1 SGHTS, CDR2 YDEGEE. This chain's CDR3 is CASSSQGDQPQHF. CDR3 DNA sequence: TGTGCCAGCAGTTCCCAGGGTGATCAGCCCCAGCATTTT. Full variable domain (missing parts from reference TRBV5-8 and TRBJ1-5): EAGVTQSPTHLIKTRGQQATLRCSPISGHTSVYWYQQALGLGLQFLLWYDEGEERNRGNFPPRFSGRQFPNYSSELNVNALELEDSALYLCASSSQGDQPQHFGDGTRLSIL.

This clone was observed a handful of times. CDR3 coding DNA: TGTGCCAGCAGCTTAGACGGATTTGTGCAGTTCTTC. It translates to CASSLDGFVQFF. This chain joins TRBV7-9 and TRBJ2-1, with D unresolved. This CDR3 comprises 12 residues. Trimming removed 1 base at V and 12 bases at J, with 10 bases between. From germline, CDR1 is SEHNR and CDR2 FQNEAQ (reference sequence).

The chain couples TRBV27 to TRBJ2-1; TRBD2 matches 10 bases. CDR3 length: 12 residues. The V segment lost 6 bases and the J segment 12 bases; nucleotides outside the gene matches: 5. Germline lookup yields CDR1 MNHEY and CDR2 SMNVEV (reference sequence). In nucleotides, the CDR3 is TGTGCCAGCAGCTTTGGGACTAGCGCGCAGTTCTTC. The encoded protein is CASSFGTSAQFF.

The chain combines TRBV6-5 with TRBJ1-5, with D perhaps matching TRBD1 (5 bases). Germline values: CDR1 MNHEY, CDR2 SVGAGI. V lost 6 bases to trimming and J lost 2 bases, with 11 bases between them. The CDR3 runs 14 residues. The CDR3 loop is CASSQGSGNQPQHF. The CDR3 DNA follows: TGTGCCAGCAGCCAGGGCAGTGGCAATCAGCCCCAGCATTTT.

This clone was seen a single time. This chain connects TRBV7-2 to TRBJ2-5; D is possibly TRBD2 (7 bases). From germline, CDR1 is SGHTA and CDR2 FQGNSA. This CDR3 is built from 14 residues. V was pared by 2 bases and J by 5 bases, with 12 bases between. The DNA of the CDR3 is TGTGCCAGCAGCTTATGGGGGCGGGGGGAGACCCAGTACTTC. Protein sequence: CASSLWGRGETQYF.

This clone is categorized as large. The chain links TRBV2 to TRBJ2-1, with TRBD1 as a possible D gene (6 bases). CDR3 length: 14 residues. CDR1 and CDR2 (germline): SNHLY, FYNNEI. The germline V and J ends were trimmed by 8 bases and 10 bases, with 21 bases remaining between them. CDR3: CASAGTRNLGEQFF. CDR3 in DNA: TGTGCCAGCGCCGGGACACGAAACTTGGGGGAGCAGTTCTTC. Variable domain in full (rest from reference TRBV2 and TRBJ2-1): EPEVTQTPSHQVTQMGQEVILRCVPISNHLYFYWYRQILGQKVEFLVSFYNNEISEKSEIFDDQFSVERPDGSNFTLKIRSTKLEDSAMYFCASAGTRNLGEQFFGPGTRLTVL.

This sequence joins TRBV7-8 and TRBJ1-5; no clear D. V lost 5 bases to trimming and J lost 0 bases, with 5 bases between them. The germline V gene has CDR1 SGHVS and CDR2 FQNEAQ. This CDR3 has 13 residues. The CDR3 sequence: CASSPYSNQPQHF. CDR3 in DNA: TGTGCCAGCAGCCCCTATAGCAATCAGCCCCAGCATTTT.

This rearrangement joins TRBV18 to TRBJ1-1; no definite D call. This CDR3 region has 13 residues. CDR1 is KGHSH, CDR2 LQKENI, per germline. V lost 8 bases and J 0 bases, leaving 10 bases between the germline ends. In DNA form, the CDR3 reads TGTGCCAGCCAAGACACGATGAACACTGAAGCTTTCTTT. It specifies CASQDTMNTEAFF.

The gene calls are TRBV18 and TRBJ1-5; D gene ambiguous. This CDR3 comprises 12 residues. Per the germline V gene, CDR1 is KGHSH and CDR2 is LQKENI. V gave up 2 bases and J gave up 10 bases, with 9 bases separating them. CDR3 sequence reads: CASSPTGLPQHF. As DNA, the CDR3 is TGTGCCAGCTCACCAACGGGGTTACCCCAGCATTTT.

The V call is TRBV15, the J call TRBJ2-6, with 7 bases lining up with TRBD1. V shed 0 bases, J shed 13 bases, and the junction held 9 bases outside the gene matches. Germline CDR1 reads LNHNV; CDR2 reads YYDKDF (reference sequence). The CDR3 length is 15 residues. In DNA form, the CDR3 reads TGTGCCACCAGCAGAGAGGGGGCAGGGGGAGAGGTCCTGACTTTC. This translates into CATSREGAGGEVLTF.

This chain joins TRBV18 and TRBJ1-1, with 8 bases fitting TRBD1. From germline, CDR1 is KGHSH and CDR2 LQKENI. The trim removed 4 bases at V and 2 bases at J, leaving 9 bases unmatched. The CDR3 covers 16 residues. CDR3 nucleotide sequence: TGTGCCAGCTCACAATCGACAGGGGCAACAAACACTGAAGCTTTCTTT. Protein product: CASSQSTGATNTEAFF.

This sequence joins TRBV2 and TRBJ1-2; possible D gene TRBD1, 5 bases. Trimming stripped 7 bases from V and 7 bases from J, with 19 bases between. This CDR3 is built from 14 residues. The germline CDR1 and CDR2 sequences are SNHLY and FYNNEI. CDR3 bases: TGTGCCAGCAACCAGGGAGGGGCGGCATTTGGCTACACCTTC. Amino acid sequence: CASNQGGAAFGYTF. Based on the CDR3 plus reference TRBV2 and TRBJ1-2, the full variable domain is EPEVTQTPSHQVTQMGQEVILRCVPISNHLYFYWYRQILGQKVEFLVSFYNNEISEKSEIFDDQFSVERPDGSNFTLKIRSTKLEDSAMYFCASNQGGAAFGYTFGSGTRLTVV.

Notes on this clone: Relative to the germline gene, one junction end is altered; a read error may explain this. The chain is built from TRBV30 and TRBJ1-6, with D perhaps matching TRBD1 (6 bases). The CDR3 length is 14 residues. Germline assignment: CDR1 GTSNPN and CDR2 SVGIG (reference sequence). CDR3 in DNA: TGTGCCTGGGGTGTCCAGGGGCAGGGTTCACCCCTCCACTTT. Protein product: CAWGVQGQGSPLHF.

V is TRBV4-1 and J is TRBJ2-7, with 8 positions matching TRBD1. The ends lost 3 bases at V and 6 bases at J; junction bases unmatched: 19. Germline CDR1 is MGHRA and CDR2 is YSYEKL. The CDR3 contains 18 residues. CDR3 sequence: CASSHPQAGTGGAREQYF. CDR3 DNA sequence: TGCGCCAGCAGCCATCCCCAAGCCGGGACAGGAGGGGCCCGCGAGCAGTACTTC.

This clone was seen only a few times. The chain carries TRBV28 and TRBJ2-1; D is possibly TRBD2 (6 bases). The CDR3 runs 14 residues. Trimming took off 4 bases at V and 4 bases at J, with 11 bases between the two ends. Germline V gives CDR1 MDHEN, CDR2 SYDVKM. The CDR3: CASSWASAYNEQFF. As DNA, the CDR3 is TGTGCCAGCAGTTGGGCTAGCGCTTACAATGAGCAGTTCTTC.

This chain uses TRBV5-1 with TRBJ2-1; TRBD2 aligns across 10 bases. CDR3 length equals 18 residues. Germline loops: CDR1 SGHRS, CDR2 YFSETQ. The ends lost 0 bases at V and 0 bases at J; junction bases unmatched: 6. The CDR3 region has the DNA TGCGCCAGCAGCTTGGGGCTAGCGGGGGCACGCTCCTACAATGAGCAGTTCTTC. It is translated as CASSLGLAGARSYNEQFF.

The V call is TRBV19, the J call TRBJ1-1; the D is unclear. V lost 5 bases to trimming and J lost 5 bases, with 12 bases between them. CDR1 and CDR2 from the germline V gene are LNHDA and SQIVND (reference sequence). This CDR3 is built from 13 residues. The CDR3 DNA reads TGTGCCAGTAGTCGGACGGAGGAAACTGAAGCTTTCTTT. Translating gives CASSRTEETEAFF.

The chain carries TRBV28 and TRBJ2-4; D is undetermined. This CDR3 contains 12 residues. Germline CDR1 is MDHEN and CDR2 is SYDVKM. With 2 bases removed from V and 2 bases from J, the gap between germline ends came to 1 base. CDR3 region: CASSLPKNIQYF. CDR3 nucleotides: TGTGCCAGCAGTTTACCCAAAAACATTCAGTACTTC.